The clone carrying this T cell receptor (beta chain) was counted only a few times. This entry is derived from a study of naive and memory T cell subsets. The beta constant-region primer was an equimolar mix of two oligonucleotides covering TRBC1 and TRBC2. TCRdb redid the calling of the UMI-ligation and nested PCR reads with MiXCR, one entry per CDR3 protein. The repertoire has 120,000 to 150,000 distinct CDR3 sequences, over 15% of them found once; the top ten carry around 0.14%. Germline V CDR1 and CDR2: ENHRY, SYGVKD. This CDR3 is built from 14 residues. After removal of 6 bases from V and 8 bases from J, the junction contained 5 bases not matched to a gene.

Sequenced sample: naive CD4+ T cells from blood. The clonotype was recovered from a human donor in good health. This chain joins TRBV10-3 and TRBJ2-1, with 12 bases matching TRBD2. The CDR3 loop is CAISRLAGVDEQFF. CDR3 in DNA: TGTGCCATCAGCCGACTAGCGGGAGTGGATGAGCAGTTCTTC.